This entry lists 10 T cell receptor beta chains sequenced from one sample in a study of TIL therapy for anti-PD-1-resistant metastatic lung cancer. The libraries were made with immunoSEQ v3. Here immunoSEQ multiplex PCR was the method, and the copy in TCRdb shows in-frame clones only, minus some. The sample carries 95,000 or so clones, 65% recorded once. Time point noted: pre-treatment sample, taken before nivolumab and TIL therapy. The tumor samples were excised metastases, mostly pleural nodules or supraclavicular lymph nodes. Here the sequenced sample was tumor tissue, taken at baseline. Receptors were obtained from a person between 30 and 80 years old with non-small cell lung cancer.

A few counts support this clone. The rearrangement links TRBV27 to TRBJ1-2, with D possibly matching TRBD1 (6 bases). The CDR3 loop spans 13 amino acids. Trimming removed 5 bases at V and 1 base at J, with 8 bases between. Per the germline V gene, CDR1 is MNHEY and CDR2 is SMNVEV (reference sequence). The CDR3 nucleotides read TGTGCCAGCAGTCCACAGGGTAACTATGGCTACACCTTC. It translates to CASSPQGNYGYTF.

The chain employs TRBV19 and TRBJ2-5; 7 bases are a match to TRBD1. The CDR3 spans 14 residues. Trimming cost V 4 bases and J 5 bases; bases outside gene matches: 7. Per the germline V gene, CDR1 is LNHDA and CDR2 is SQIVND (reference sequence). CDR3 region: CASSRQGTVETQYF. The CDR3 DNA reads as TGTGCCAGTAGTAGACAGGGTACCGTGGAGACCCAGTACTTC.

The CDR3 nucleotides read TGTGCCAGCAGCTTATCCCACGACAGTAGCAATCAGCCCCAGCATTTT. It yields the protein CASSLSHDSSNQPQHF. The chain combines TRBV7-8 with TRBJ1-5, with D perhaps TRBD1 (5 bases). V gave up 2 bases and J gave up 0 bases, with 11 bases separating them. The CDR3 sequence is 16 residues long. Germline V gives CDR1 SGHVS, CDR2 FQNEAQ.

The chain employs TRBV20-1 and TRBJ2-4, with D perhaps matching TRBD1 (5 bases). V lost 3 bases and J lost 3, with 15 bases in between. Per germline, CDR1 DFQATT and CDR2 SNEGSKA (reference sequence). The CDR3 sequence is 15 residues long. The CDR3 spells CSASHRRIYKNIQYF. The CDR3, as DNA: TGCAGTGCTAGTCACAGGAGAATATACAAAAACATTCAGTACTTC.

This clone occurred many times. V is TRBV9 and J is TRBJ2-5; D unclear. Germline values: CDR1 SGDLS, CDR2 YYNGEE. This CDR3 is built from 14 residues. The V end lost 2 bases, the J end lost 0 bases, and 8 bases lay between the germline ends. The CDR3 DNA reads as TGTGCCAGCAGCGTTGGTAGCCACCAAGAGACCCAGTACTTC. It translates to CASSVGSHQETQYF.

The V gene is TRBV2, the J gene TRBJ1-1; D gene uncertain. There are 12 residues in the CDR3. CDR1 SNHLY and CDR2 FYNNEI come from the germline V gene. Deletions cut 3 bases from V and 3 bases from J, with 5 bases between. The DNA of the CDR3 is TGTGCCAGCAGTGATCGGGACACTGAAGCTTTCTTT. Encoded protein: CASSDRDTEAFF.

This chain joins TRBV29-1 and TRBJ2-7; D perhaps matches TRBD2 (5 bases). V gave up 2 bases and J gave up 4 bases, with 18 bases separating them. The germline V gene has CDR1 SQVTM and CDR2 ANQGSEA. The CDR3 loop spans 15 amino acids. Written as DNA, the CDR3 is TGCAGCGTTGAATGGGAGACCGGCCGCCAGTACGAGCAGTACTTC. Its protein product is CSVEWETGRQYEQYF.

This chain uses TRBV5-5 with TRBJ2-7, with 7 bases fitting TRBD1. The CDR3 is made up of 13 amino acids. Germline loops: CDR1 SGHKS, CDR2 YYEKEE (reference sequence). J was trimmed by 4 bases and V by 4 bases; bases with no gene match: 5. This chain's CDR3 is CASSRDSWYEQYF. For the CDR3, the DNA is TGTGCCAGCAGCAGGGACAGCTGGTACGAGCAGTACTTC. Full variable domain (remainder filled in from reference TRBV5-5 and TRBJ2-7): DAGVTQSPTHLIKTRGQQVTLRCSPISGHKSVSWYQQVLGQGPQFIFQYYEKEERGRGNFPDRFSARQFPNYSSELNVNALLLGDSALYLCASSRDSWYEQYFGPGTRLTVT.

V usage is TRBV28 and J usage is TRBJ1-3; D not resolved. The CDR3 totals 14 residues. Germline CDR1 is MDHEN and CDR2 is SYDVKM. V lost 6 bases, J lost 0 bases, and 9 bases lay in between. The CDR3 DNA reads TGTGCCAGCAGACTCCAAGCCTCTGGAAACACCATATATTTT. Protein product: CASRLQASGNTIYF.

The chain carries TRBV2 and TRBJ2-1; TRBD1 or TRBD2 may be the D gene (5 bases each). This CDR3 is built from 14 residues. Germline V gene sequence: CDR1 SNHLY, CDR2 FYNNEI. Trimming pared 3 bases from V and 4 bases from J, leaving 10 bases between. The CDR3 loop is CASSDGDGYNEQFF. The DNA of the CDR3 is TGTGCCAGCAGTGACGGGGACGGATACAATGAGCAGTTCTTC. Using reference TRBV2 and TRBJ2-1 for the parts outside the CDR3, the full variable domain is EPEVTQTPSHQVTQMGQEVILRCVPISNHLYFYWYRQILGQKVEFLVSFYNNEISEKSEIFDDQFSVERPDGSNFTLKIRSTKLEDSAMYFCASSDGDGYNEQFFGPGTRLTVL.